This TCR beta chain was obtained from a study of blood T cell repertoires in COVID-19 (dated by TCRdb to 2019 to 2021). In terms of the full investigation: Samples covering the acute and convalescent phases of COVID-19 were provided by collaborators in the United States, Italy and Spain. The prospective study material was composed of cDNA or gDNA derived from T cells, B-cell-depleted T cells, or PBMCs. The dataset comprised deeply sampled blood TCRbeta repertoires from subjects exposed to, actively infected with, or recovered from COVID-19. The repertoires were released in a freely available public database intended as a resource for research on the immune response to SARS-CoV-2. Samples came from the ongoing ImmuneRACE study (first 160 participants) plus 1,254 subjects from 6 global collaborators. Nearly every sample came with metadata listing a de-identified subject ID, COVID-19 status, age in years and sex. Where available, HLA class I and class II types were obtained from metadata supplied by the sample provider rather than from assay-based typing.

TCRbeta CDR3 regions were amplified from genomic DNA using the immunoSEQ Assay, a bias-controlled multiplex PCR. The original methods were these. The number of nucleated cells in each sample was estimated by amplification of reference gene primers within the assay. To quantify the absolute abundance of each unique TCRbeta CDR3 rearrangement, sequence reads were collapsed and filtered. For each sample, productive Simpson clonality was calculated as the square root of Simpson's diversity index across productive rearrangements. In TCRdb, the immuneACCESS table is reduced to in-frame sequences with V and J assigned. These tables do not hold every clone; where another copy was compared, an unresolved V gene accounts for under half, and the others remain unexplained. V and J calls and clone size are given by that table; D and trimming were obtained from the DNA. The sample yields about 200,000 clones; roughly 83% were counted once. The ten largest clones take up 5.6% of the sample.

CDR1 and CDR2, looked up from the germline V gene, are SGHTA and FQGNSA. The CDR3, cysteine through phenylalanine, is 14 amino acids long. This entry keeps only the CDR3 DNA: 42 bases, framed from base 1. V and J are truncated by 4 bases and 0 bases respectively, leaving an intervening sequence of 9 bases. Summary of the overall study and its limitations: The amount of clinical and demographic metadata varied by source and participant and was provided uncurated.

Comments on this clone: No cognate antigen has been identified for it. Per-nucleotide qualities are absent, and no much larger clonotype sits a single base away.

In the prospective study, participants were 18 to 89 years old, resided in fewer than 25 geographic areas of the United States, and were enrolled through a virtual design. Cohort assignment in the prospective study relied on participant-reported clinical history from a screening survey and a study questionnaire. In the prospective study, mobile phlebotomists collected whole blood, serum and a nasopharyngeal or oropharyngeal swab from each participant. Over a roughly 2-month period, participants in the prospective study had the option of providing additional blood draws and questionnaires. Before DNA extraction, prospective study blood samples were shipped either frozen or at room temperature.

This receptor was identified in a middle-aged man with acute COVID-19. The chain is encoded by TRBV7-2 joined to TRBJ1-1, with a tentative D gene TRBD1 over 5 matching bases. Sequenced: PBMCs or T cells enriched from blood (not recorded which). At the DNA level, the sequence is TGTGCCAGCAGCTCAGGGAACATGAACACTGAAGCTTTCTTT. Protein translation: CASSSGNMNTEAFF.